This T cell receptor beta chain was sequenced in a study of regulatory T cells. Per the germline V gene, CDR1 is MDHEN and CDR2 is SYDVKM. There are 14 residues in the CDR3. The V segment lost 2 bases and the J segment 4 bases; nucleotides outside the gene matches: 5. Regarding the study as a whole: Shannon entropy was nonsignificantly lower in patient CD8+ T cells than control CD8+ cells. Patient repertoires had restricted TRB V-J pairs and skewed V and J usage, most in Tregs.

In its sample, this clone ranks as medium-sized. Antigen unknown. Autoimmunity was present in every CD3G-deficient patient, worse in two. At testing, patients were 2 to 39 years old, with reduced naive and increased memory T-cell proportions. Amplification used 52 TRBV primers and 13 TRBJ primers. Sequenced by immunoSEQ multiplex PCR; TCRdb stores in-frame clones only, minus some. The table has a few thousand clones, approximately 84% seen once. The sample consisted of CD8+ T cells sorted from blood. This TCR was sampled from a child younger than 18 with CD3G deficiency. This chain links TRBV28 with TRBJ2-7; 7 bases align to TRBD2. This chain's CDR3 is CASSLGGSWYEQYF. In DNA form, the CDR3 reads TGTGCCAGCAGTTTAGGCGGGAGTTGGTACGAGCAGTACTTC.